This TCR beta chain was recorded in a study of blood T cell repertoires in COVID-19. Study information: Sources were T cells, B-cell-depleted T cells, or PBMCs; the material itself was cDNA or gDNA.

Sequencing used immunoSEQ multiplex PCR; TCRdb keeps in-frame clones, though not all of them. The sample lists about 130,000 clones, around 83% occurring once. The germline V and J ends were trimmed by 2 bases and 2 bases, with 12 bases remaining between them. CDR1 is SQVTM, CDR2 ANQGSEA, per germline. The CDR3 is made up of 14 amino acids. The study counted Cohort 3 donors as recovered given two negative PCRs, clearance, or symptom resolution. The clonotype was recovered from a man aged 25 to 40 who had recovered from COVID-19. Sequenced material: PBMCs or T cells enriched from blood (not recorded which). The chain combines TRBV29-1 with TRBJ1-1; D is possibly TRBD1 (5 bases). CDR3 DNA: TGCAGCGTTGAACGGACAACTGGTAACACTGAAGCTTTCTTT. It translates to CSVERTTGNTEAFF.